This T cell receptor beta chain stems from a study of Ad26.COV2.S vaccination and SARS-CoV-2 variants. Study-level points and caveats: A substantial breadth of spike-specific CD8+ and CD4+ T cell responses after vaccination has been reported. It is possible that the TCR breadth and depth analyses underestimated the total T cell responses. Vaccine recipients showed a spike-specific TCR breadth that was higher than in placebo recipients. Non-spike TCR breadth did not differ much between vaccine and placebo recipients.

Sequenced by immunoSEQ multiplex PCR; TCRdb stores in-frame clones only, minus some. The sample contains tens of thousands of clones, 83% of which appear only once. A word on this clone: Its antigen is still unknown.

The length of the CDR3 is 19 residues. Germline V gene sequence: CDR1 KGHDR, CDR2 SFDVKD. J gave up 0 bases and V 3 bases, and 8 bases lay outside the gene matches. The V gene is TRBV24-1, the J gene TRBJ2-6, with TRBD1 identical over 9 bases. Sequencing used peripheral blood, obtained after recovery from COVID-19. The clonotype comes from a human donor who had recovered from COVID-19. The CDR3 bases are TGTGCCACCAGTGATCACGGACAGGGGCTCTACTCTGGGGCCAACGTCCTGACTTTC. Translated: CATSDHGQGLYSGANVLTF.